The subject of this entry is one TCR beta chain. The CDR3 consists of 17 residues. With 5 bases clipped from V and 3 bases from J, the junction kept 15 bases outside the gene matches. Germline V gives CDR1 MNHEY, CDR2 SMNVEV (reference sequence). The data originate from a study of shared clonotypes between healthy human individuals. Profiled with immunoSEQ multiplex PCR; TCRdb holds only in-frame clones, not every one. In the table there are roughly 760,000 clones, about 74% of which are singletons. The sequence was obtained from a woman aged 25 to 45 in good health. The chain has TRBV27 and TRBJ1-1; TRBD1 aligns across 7 bases. Material for sequencing was memory CD4+ T cells sorted from blood. Noted subset: CD45RA-negative fraction. The CDR3: CASSPTTGTVVYTEAFF. The CDR3, as DNA: TGTGCCAGCAGTCCCACCACCGGGACAGTCGTTTACACTGAAGCTTTCTTT.